This passage covers 4 T cell receptor beta chains from one sample sequenced in a study of identical twins. TCRdb re-called the 5' RACE reads through MiXCR, storing one row per CDR3 protein. In the table there are fewer than 350,000 distinct CDR3 sequences, approximately 8% of which are singletons. This sample was shared with a second study, whose subject was yellow fever vaccine responses in identical twins.

Sequenced: memory (CD45RO+) T cells sorted from blood. These receptors originate from a woman under 30 in good health.

This clonotype was counted only a few times. The chain employs TRBV12-5 and TRBJ2-5; D call uncertain. The CDR3 spans 12 residues. Trimming took off 7 bases at V and 1 base at J, with 7 bases between the two ends. Germline lookup yields CDR1 LGHNT and CDR2 FRNRAP. Written as DNA, the CDR3 is TGTGCTAGTGCTACCAGCCAAGAGACCCAGTACTTC. Protein: CASATSQETQYF.

The chain carries TRBV10-3 and TRBJ2-6; a possible D gene is TRBD2 (5 bases). The CDR3 covers 15 residues. The V gene lost 6 bases and the J gene lost 0 bases, with 9 bases spanning the gap. Germline V gene lookup returns CDR1 ENHRY and CDR2 SYGVKD. The CDR3 is CAISGEGSGANVLTF. In DNA, the CDR3 is TGTGCCATCAGCGGAGAGGGCTCTGGGGCCAACGTCCTGACTTTC.

This clonotype was observed at least ten times. The V and J genes are TRBV12-3 or TRBV12-4 and TRBJ2-5; a weak D match, TRBD2 (6 bases). V was shortened by 8 bases and J by 9 bases, with 34 bases between the two germline ends. The CDR3 extends over 18 amino acids. CDR3 DNA sequence: TGTGCCAGCTGCGCCGCGGGGTGGAATAACGGTTTGAATGGGGCCCAGTACTTC. Protein product: CASCAAGWNNGLNGAQYF.

The chain couples TRBV4-1 to TRBJ1-3, with 7 bases lining up with TRBD1. With V trimmed by 4 bases and J by 2 bases, 8 bases remained unmatched. Germline lookup yields CDR1 MGHRA and CDR2 YSYEKL. CDR3 length equals 16 residues. The CDR3 reads CASSRDRDRAGNTIYF. The CDR3, as DNA: TGCGCCAGCAGCCGAGACCGGGACAGAGCTGGAAACACCATATATTTT.